The 19 T cell receptor beta chains reported below all come from one sample, sequenced in a study of breast tumors, draining lymph nodes, adjacent tissues. Each CDR3 protein is one row after TCRdb ran MiXCR on the multiplex PCR reads. Of approximately 280,000 distinct CDR3 sequences listed, 30% were seen once; the top ten hold 1.1%. Axillary draining lymph nodes of breast cancer patients supplied the node samples. Sequences were obtained from axillary lymph node tissue. The source is a female donor with breast cancer. Some clones in this sample may be carry-over from other donors' samples.

The genes are TRBV19 and TRBJ1-2; D perhaps matches TRBD1 (6 bases). Germline V gives CDR1 LNHDA, CDR2 SQIVND (reference sequence). There are 11 residues in the CDR3. Deletions cut 5 bases from V and 9 bases from J, with 10 bases between. Written as DNA, the CDR3 is TGTGCCAGTAGTTTCACAGGGAGCTACACCTTC. It encodes CASSFTGSYTF.

The J gene is TRBJ2-1, the V gene TRBV11-2, with D uncertain. V was clipped by 2 bases and J by 6 bases, with 17 bases between them. This CDR3 contains 16 residues. Germline assignment: CDR1 SGHAT and CDR2 FQNNGV. The CDR3 DNA is TGTGCCAGCAGCTTAATCCGCCCTTCCGTTCCCAATGAGCAGTTCTTC. It translates to CASSLIRPSVPNEQFF.

This clonotype was recorded only once. This may arise from a read error, as a much more abundant clone is one base away. The J gene is TRBJ2-7, the V gene TRBV20-1, with D possibly matching TRBD2 (6 bases). The CDR3 has 14 residues. The germline gives CDR1 DFQATT, CDR2 SNEGSKA (reference sequence). Trimming took off 5 bases at V and 6 bases at J, with 20 bases between the two ends. The CDR3 DNA sequence: TGCAGTGCTTCATCCCAACTAGCCCCCTCCGAGCAGTACTTC. Its translation is CSASSQLAPSEQYF.

The chain recombines TRBV19 with TRBJ2-6; D possibly uses TRBD1 or TRBD2 (6 bases each). CDR1 is LNHDA and CDR2 is SQIVND in the germline V gene (reference sequence). Deletions cut 3 bases from V and 4 bases from J, with 16 bases between. This CDR3 has 17 amino acids. CDR3 region: CASSMGGHTTGANVLTF. The CDR3 DNA follows: TGTGCCAGTAGTATGGGGGGACATACTACCGGGGCCAACGTCCTGACTTTC.

The rearrangement uses TRBV27 and TRBJ2-7, with D perhaps TRBD1 or TRBD2 (5 bases each). The germline V and J ends were trimmed by 2 bases and 1 base, with 12 bases remaining between them. CDR3 size: 15 residues. Germline V gives CDR1 MNHEY, CDR2 SMNVEV (reference sequence). The CDR3 is CASSLRYEGSYEQYF. CDR3 in DNA: TGTGCCAGCAGTTTAAGGTACGAGGGGTCCTACGAGCAGTACTTC.

There are many counts of this clonotype. The chain joins TRBV20-1 to TRBJ2-7; TRBD2 aligns across 11 bases. V was pared by 5 bases and J by 5 bases, with 14 bases of the junction left unmatched. Per the germline V gene, CDR1 is DFQATT and CDR2 is SNEGSKA (reference sequence). The CDR3 is 16 amino acids. DNA of the CDR3: TGCAGTGCTTCGGACCGGCTAGCGGGAGGCCGGGACGAGCAGTACTTC. This codes for CSASDRLAGGRDEQYF.

This clonotype was seen at least ten times. The chain joins TRBV9 to TRBJ2-5; D remains unclear. The CDR3 contains 14 residues. V was clipped by 3 bases and J by 7 bases, with 16 bases between them. Germline CDR1 is SGDLS and CDR2 is YYNGEE. The CDR3 nucleotides read TGTGCCAGCAGCGATAACCGGGCGTCCGTGACCCAGTACTTC. It translates to CASSDNRASVTQYF.

This rearrangement joins TRBV20-1 to TRBJ2-7; 8 bases agree with TRBD2. Germline CDR1 reads DFQATT; CDR2 reads SNEGSKA (reference sequence). V shed 5 bases and J 6 bases; nucleotides not matched to a gene: 12. CDR3 size: 14 residues. The CDR3 DNA reads as TGCAGTGCTTTTAAGCGGGAGATATATTCCGAGCAGTACTTC. Protein: CSAFKREIYSEQYF.

At least ten counts were recorded for this clonotype. This chain joins TRBV20-1 and TRBJ2-7; D not certain. Germline V gene lookup returns CDR1 DFQATT and CDR2 SNEGSKA (reference sequence). V was pared by 0 bases and J by 6 bases, with 6 bases between. The CDR3 consists of 11 residues. In DNA form, the CDR3 reads TGCAGTGCTAGAGATCTGACCGAGCAGTACTTC. Translation gives CSARDLTEQYF.

A word on this clonotype: A read error may explain this, as a much larger clone is one base away. The chain is built from TRBV7-9 and TRBJ2-7; D may be TRBD1 (5 bases). The CDR3 extends over 15 amino acids. Germline V lookup: CDR1 SEHNR, CDR2 FQNEAQ (reference sequence). The CDR3 sequence: CASSLNGASSYEQHF. The CDR3 DNA sequence: TGTGCCAGCAGCTTAAATGGGGCCAGCTCCTACGAGCAGCACTTC.

The rearrangement uses TRBV7-9 and TRBJ2-2, with D perhaps TRBD1 (5 bases). In germline, CDR1 is SEHNR, CDR2 FQNEAQ (reference sequence). With 4 bases removed from V and 6 bases from J, the gap between germline ends came to 15 bases. CDR3 length: 15 residues. The DNA for the CDR3 is TGTGCCAGCAGCTACGACAGTTTTGCCCCCGGGGAGCTGTTTTTT. The encoded protein is CASSYDSFAPGELFF.

The rearrangement links TRBV30 to TRBJ1-2; 9 bases agree with TRBD1. The CDR3 has 16 residues. Germline CDR1 GTSNPN, CDR2 SVGIG (reference sequence). V shed 2 bases, J shed 7 bases, and the junction held 14 bases outside the gene matches. Here the CDR3 reads CAWSSPGQGMGSGYTF. CDR3 in DNA: TGTGCCTGGAGTTCACCGGGACAGGGAATGGGGAGTGGCTACACCTTC. The full variable domain, in which reference TRBV30 and TRBJ1-2 provide the parts outside the CDR3, is SQTIHQWPATLVQPVGSPLSLECTVEGTSNPNLYWYRQAAGRGLQLLFYSVGIGQISSEVPQNLSASRPQDRQFILSSKKLLLSDSGFYLCAWSSPGQGMGSGYTFGSGTRLTVV.

This clonotype was seen only a few times. The V gene is TRBV30, the J gene TRBJ2-7; 9 bases fit TRBD1. Trimming cost V 4 bases and J 6 bases; bases outside gene matches: 4. The CDR3 sequence is 12 residues long. In germline, CDR1 is GTSNPN, CDR2 SVGIG (reference sequence). DNA of the CDR3: TGTGCCTGGATGGGGACAGGGCGCGAGCAGTACTTC. This gives the protein CAWMGTGREQYF.

This clonotype was counted a few times. The chain recombines TRBV13 with TRBJ2-1, with D unresolved. Trimming took off 6 bases at V and 3 bases at J, with 15 bases between the two ends. The CDR3 loop spans 15 amino acids. CDR1 and CDR2 (germline): PRHDT, FYEKMQ (reference sequence). The CDR3 nucleotides are TGTGCCAGCAGGCCCTCTGGGTCCTTCTACAATGAGCAGTTCTTC. Residues: CASRPSGSFYNEQFF.

About this clonotype: Likely a read error: the CDR3 ends without its conserved phenylalanine or tryptophan. The V and J genes are TRBV25-1 and TRBJ1-1, with D perhaps TRBD1 (6 bases). CDR3 length equals 15 residues. Trimming stripped 7 bases from V and 4 bases from J, with 19 bases between. Per the germline V gene, CDR1 is MGHDK and CDR2 is SYGVNS. The CDR3 loop reads CASTASHTGTTEAFL. The CDR3 nucleotides read TGTGCCAGCACCGCCAGCCACACAGGGACCACTGAAGCTTTCCTT.

This clonotype was seen at least ten times. This chain connects TRBV9 to TRBJ2-7; D possibly corresponds to TRBD2 (6 bases). The V and J ends lost 4 bases and 5 bases respectively, with 16 bases between them. Germline CDR1 is SGDLS and CDR2 is YYNGEE. The CDR3 has 14 amino acids. The CDR3, as DNA: TGTGCCAGCAGCCCCCTCGGGAGTTCCCACGAGCAGTACTTC. It is translated as CASSPLGSSHEQYF.

This clonotype was counted many times. V and J are TRBV19 and TRBJ1-3; a possible D gene is TRBD1 (5 bases). Trimming removed 3 bases at V and 0 bases at J, with 9 bases between. This CDR3 comprises 15 residues. The V gene's germline CDR1 is LNHDA and CDR2 SQIVND (reference sequence). CDR3 sequence (DNA): TGTGCCAGTAGTATGAGGACACCCTCTGGAAACACCATATATTTT. It encodes CASSMRTPSGNTIYF.

This clonotype was detected only once. A much more abundant neighbour one base away suggests this may be a read error. The V call is TRBV12-3 or TRBV12-4, the J call TRBJ1-5, with D perhaps matching TRBD1 (5 bases). This CDR3 region has 13 residues. V lost 7 bases, J lost 7 bases, and 14 bases lay in between. CDR3 bases: TGTGCCAGCAAGCACAAGGGGCTCCAGCCCCAGCATTTT. Amino acids: CASKHKGLQPQHF.

Of note for this clonotype: This may be a read error: a much more frequent sequence differs by one nucleotide. The chain is built from TRBV20-1 and TRBJ2-5, with 7 positions matching TRBD2. Germline V gene data show CDR1 as DFQATT and CDR2 as SNEGSKA (reference sequence). This CDR3 contains 14 residues. J gave up 7 bases and V 0 bases, and 8 bases lay outside the gene matches. CDR3 in amino acids: CSARESGGRATQYF. The CDR3 DNA follows: TGCAGTGCTAGAGAATCGGGAGGCCGGGCGACCCAGTACTTC.